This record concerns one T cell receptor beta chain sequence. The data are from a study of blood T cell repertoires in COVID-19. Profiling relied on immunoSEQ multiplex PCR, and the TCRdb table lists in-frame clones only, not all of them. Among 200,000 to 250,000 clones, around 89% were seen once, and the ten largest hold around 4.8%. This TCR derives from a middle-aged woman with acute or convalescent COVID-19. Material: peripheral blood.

This chain's CDR3 is CASSQGPTGEVGTDTQYF. CDR3 nucleotide sequence: TGTGCCAGCAGCCAAGGCCCGACAGGGGAGGTCGGCACAGATACGCAGTATTTT. V and J are TRBV4-2 and TRBJ2-3; 8 bases are shared with TRBD1. Germline assignment: CDR1 LGHNA and CDR2 YNFKEQ. The V and J ends lost 1 base and 1 base, in that order; junction bases with no gene match: 10. This CDR3 is 18 amino acids long.